A single T cell receptor (beta chain) is shown here with its context. Its antigen remains undetermined. No base-level quality is on record; no much larger clone is a single base apart. Collaborating institutions collected whole blood in K2EDTA tubes following their own protocols. For TCRbeta analysis, collaborators shipped samples as frozen whole blood, isolated PBMCs, or DNA extracted from either of those sample types. The V end loses 1 base and the J end loses 3 bases, and a stretch of 12 bases separates them. Via the germline V gene (reference sequence), CDR1 is SEHNR and CDR2 FQNEAQ. Spanning cysteine to phenylalanine, the CDR3 consists of 15 amino acids. Here the CDR3 DNA is all that survives: 45 bases in frame from base 1. This record comes from a study of blood T cell repertoires in COVID-19 (dated by TCRdb to about 2020). In terms of the full investigation: Collaborator samples came from the United States, Italy and Spain and covered acute and convalescent phases of COVID-19. The prospective study material was composed of cDNA or gDNA derived from T cells, B-cell-depleted T cells, or PBMCs. Deeply sampled blood TCRbeta repertoires from subjects exposed to, actively infected with, or recovered from COVID-19 were included in the dataset. A freely available public database, intended as a resource for researchers studying the immune response to SARS-CoV-2, is where the repertoires were released. The samples were drawn from two sources: the first 160 participants of the ongoing ImmuneRACE study, and 950 to 1,500 subjects contributed by 6 global collaborators. Sample metadata almost always included a de-identified subject ID, COVID-19 status, age in years and sex. Where available, HLA class I and class II types were obtained from metadata supplied by the sample provider rather than from assay-based typing.

TCRbeta CDR3 regions were amplified from genomic DNA using the immunoSEQ Assay, a bias-controlled multiplex PCR. The original methods were these. The number of nucleated cells in each sample was estimated by amplification of reference gene primers within the assay. Sequence reads were collapsed and filtered to measure the absolute abundance of every unique TCRbeta CDR3 rearrangement. For each sample, productive Simpson clonality was calculated as the square root of Simpson's diversity index over productive rearrangements. TCRdb took this table from immuneACCESS and kept in-frame rearrangements with V and J called. Such tables lack part of the clones; where checked against another copy, unresolved V genes explain under half of the gap, and the rest is unexplained. The V and J calls and clone size are taken from that table; D and trimming were inferred from the DNA. The sample records 95,000 to 100,000 clones, roughly 86% of which are singletons. Jointly, the top ten make up about 9.9% of the sample.

Study-level results and caveats: The amount of clinical and demographic metadata varied by source and participant and was provided uncurated.

The rearranged chain carries TRBV7-9 and TRBJ1-2; perhaps TRBD1 is the D gene, with 5 bases matching. The TCR originated in a woman in her 30s with acute or convalescent COVID-19. Sequenced: peripheral blood. For the CDR3, the sequence is CASSLGQNLYYGYTF. DNA sequence: TGTGCCAGCAGCTTAGGACAGAACCTATACTATGGCTACACCTTC. The CDR3, completed at both ends by the reference TRBV7-9 and TRBJ1-2 genes, gives the full variable domain DTGVSQNPRHKITKRGQNVTFRCDPISEHNRLYWYRQTLGQGPEFLTYFQNEAQLEKSRLLSDRFSAERPKGSFSTLEIQRTEQGDSAMYLCASSLGQNLYYGYTFGSGTRLTVV.